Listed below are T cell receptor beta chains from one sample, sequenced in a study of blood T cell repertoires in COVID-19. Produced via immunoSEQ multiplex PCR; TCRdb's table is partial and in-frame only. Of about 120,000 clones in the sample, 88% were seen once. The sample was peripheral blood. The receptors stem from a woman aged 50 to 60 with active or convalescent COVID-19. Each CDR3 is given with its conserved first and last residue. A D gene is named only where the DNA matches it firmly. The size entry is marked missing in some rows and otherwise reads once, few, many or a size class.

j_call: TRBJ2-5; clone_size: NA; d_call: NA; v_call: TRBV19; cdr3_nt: TGTGCCAGTAGTATAAGTAAGGGGGTTGGGGAGACCCAGTACTTC; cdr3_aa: CASSISKGVGETQYF
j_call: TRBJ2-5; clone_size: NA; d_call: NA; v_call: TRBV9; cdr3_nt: TGTGCCAGCAGCGTTTCCGGGCAAGAGACCCAGTACTTC; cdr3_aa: CASSVSGQETQYF
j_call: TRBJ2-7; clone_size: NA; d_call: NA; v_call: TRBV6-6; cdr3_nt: TGTGCCACCACACCACAGACGGCCTCCGAGCAGTACTTC; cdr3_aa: CATTPQTASEQYF
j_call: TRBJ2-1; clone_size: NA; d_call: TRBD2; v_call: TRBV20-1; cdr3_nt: TGCAGTGCTAGTCCAGGCTCAGCGGGAAGTGAGCAGTTCTTC; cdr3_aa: CSASPGSAGSEQFF
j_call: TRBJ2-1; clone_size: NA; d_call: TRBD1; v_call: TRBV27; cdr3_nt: TGTGCCAGCAGTTTAGCGGCAGGGGGCTACAATGAGCAGTTCTTC; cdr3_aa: CASSLAAGGYNEQFF
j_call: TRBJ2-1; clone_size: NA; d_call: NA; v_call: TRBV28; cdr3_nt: TGTGCCAGCAGTTCTGTTTACAATGAGCAGTTCTTC; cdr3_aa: CASSSVYNEQFF
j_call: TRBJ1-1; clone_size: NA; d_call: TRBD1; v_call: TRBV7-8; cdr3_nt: TGTGCCAGCAGCTTAGGGACAGGGAGCACTGAAGCTTTCTTT; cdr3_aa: CASSLGTGSTEAFF
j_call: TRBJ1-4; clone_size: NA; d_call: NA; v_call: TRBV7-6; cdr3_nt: TGTGCCAGCAGCTTATTTGGGCAGGATAATGAAAAACTGTTTTTT; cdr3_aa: CASSLFGQDNEKLFF
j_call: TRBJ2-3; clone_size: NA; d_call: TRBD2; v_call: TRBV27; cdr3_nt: TGTGCCAGCAGTCCATCGGGACTAGCGGGATTTAGCACAGATACGCAGTATTTT; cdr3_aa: CASSPSGLAGFSTDTQYF
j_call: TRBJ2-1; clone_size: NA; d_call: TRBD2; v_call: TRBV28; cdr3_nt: TGTGCCAGCAGCCGGACTAGCGGGAGGTACAATGAGCAGTTCTTC; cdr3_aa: CASSRTSGRYNEQFF
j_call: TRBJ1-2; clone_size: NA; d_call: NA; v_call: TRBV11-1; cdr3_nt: TGTGCCACCGGCGGCACAGGGCATGGCTACACCTTC; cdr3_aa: CATGGTGHGYTF
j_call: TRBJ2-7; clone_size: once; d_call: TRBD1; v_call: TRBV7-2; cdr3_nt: TGTGCCAGCAGCTTAGCGGACAGGGTCGGTATTAATATTGGCGAGCAGTACTTC; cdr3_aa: CASSLADRVGINIGEQYF
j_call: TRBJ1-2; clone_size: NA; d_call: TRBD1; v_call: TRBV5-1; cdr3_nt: TGCGCCAGCAGCGCCTGGACAGGAGCTAACTATGGCTACACCTTC; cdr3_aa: CASSAWTGANYGYTF
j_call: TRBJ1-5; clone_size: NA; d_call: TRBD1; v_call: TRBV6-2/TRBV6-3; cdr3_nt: TGTGCCAGCAGCCCTACAGGGGACGAGGCCCAGCATTTT; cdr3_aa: CASSPTGDEAQHF
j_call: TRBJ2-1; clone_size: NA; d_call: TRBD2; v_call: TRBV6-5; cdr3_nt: TGTGCCAGCAGTTACTCCGGGACTATGGTGTCACTGGAGCAGTTCTTC; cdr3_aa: CASSYSGTMVSLEQFF
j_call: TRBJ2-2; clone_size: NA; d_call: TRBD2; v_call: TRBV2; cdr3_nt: TGTGCCAGCAGAATTAGCGGGAGTGGCACCGGGGAGCTGTTTTTT; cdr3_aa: CASRISGSGTGELFF
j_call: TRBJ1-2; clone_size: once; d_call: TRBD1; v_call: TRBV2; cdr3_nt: TGTGCCAGCAGCGCAAAGGGGACAGGGAACGACTATGGCTACACCTTC; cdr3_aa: CASSAKGTGNDYGYTF
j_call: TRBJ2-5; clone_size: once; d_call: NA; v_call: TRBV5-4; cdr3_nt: TGTGCCAGCAGAGGAGGGCCGAAAGAGACCCAGTACTTC; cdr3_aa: CASRGGPKETQYF
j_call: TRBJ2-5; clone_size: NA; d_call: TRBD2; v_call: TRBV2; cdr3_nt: TGTGCCAGCAACCGGGCTAGCGGGAGTTACGAGACCCAGTACTTC; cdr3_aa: CASNRASGSYETQYF
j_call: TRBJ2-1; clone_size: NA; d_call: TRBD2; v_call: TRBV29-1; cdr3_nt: TGCAGCCCCAGACTAGCGCAGTACAATGAGCAGTTCTTC; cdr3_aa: CSPRLAQYNEQFF
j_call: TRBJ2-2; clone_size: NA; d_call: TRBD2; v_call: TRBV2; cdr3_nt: TGTGCCAGCAGGGAAACTAGCGCCGTGGGGGAGCTGTTTTTT; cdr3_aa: CASRETSAVGELFF
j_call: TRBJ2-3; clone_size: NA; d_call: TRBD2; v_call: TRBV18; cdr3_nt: TGTGCCAGCTCAACCACGAGCGGGAGTTCGGGAGATACGCAGTATTTT; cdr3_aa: CASSTTSGSSGDTQYF
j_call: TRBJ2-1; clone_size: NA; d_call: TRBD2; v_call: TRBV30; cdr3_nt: TGTGCCTGGAGTGTACGTCTAGCGGCCGACAATGAGCAGTTCTTC; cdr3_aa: CAWSVRLAADNEQFF
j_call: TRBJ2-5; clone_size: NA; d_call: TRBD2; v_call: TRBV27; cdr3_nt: TGTGCCAGCAGTTCAGCACTAGCGGGGAAAAGGGAGACCCAGTACTTC; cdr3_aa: CASSSALAGKRETQYF
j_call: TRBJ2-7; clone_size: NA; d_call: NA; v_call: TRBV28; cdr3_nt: TGTGCCAGCAGTTCCTACTACGAGCAGTACTTC; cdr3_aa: CASSSYYEQYF
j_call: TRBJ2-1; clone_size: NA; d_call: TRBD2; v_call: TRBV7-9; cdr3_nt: TGTGCCAGCAGGCGGACTAGCGGCCATAATGAGCAGTTCTTC; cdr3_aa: CASRRTSGHNEQFF
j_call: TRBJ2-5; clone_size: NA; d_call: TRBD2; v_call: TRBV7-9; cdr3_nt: TGTGCCAGCAGCCGGGACTATTTCCAAGAGACCCAGTACTTC; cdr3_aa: CASSRDYFQETQYF
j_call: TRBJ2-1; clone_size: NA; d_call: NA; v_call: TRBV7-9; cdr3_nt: TGTGCCAGCAGCTCCCTGGGGCCGTTGGGCTACAATGAGCAGTTCTTC; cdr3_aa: CASSSLGPLGYNEQFF
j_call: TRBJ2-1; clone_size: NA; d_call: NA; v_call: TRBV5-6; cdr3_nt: TGTGCCAGCAGCTTGGGTAGCGAAAGCTCCTACAATGAGCAGTTCTTC; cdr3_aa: CASSLGSESSYNEQFF
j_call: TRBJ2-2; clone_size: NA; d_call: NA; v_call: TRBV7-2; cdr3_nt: TGTGCCAGCCTGGCCCGCACCGGGGAGCTGTTTTTT; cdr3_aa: CASLARTGELFF
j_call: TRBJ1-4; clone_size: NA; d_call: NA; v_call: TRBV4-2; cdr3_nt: TGTGCCAGCAGCCAAGCCGCAGGGGCAACTAATGAAAAACTGTTTTTT; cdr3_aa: CASSQAAGATNEKLFF